The rows below give T cell receptor beta chains drawn from one sample of a study of glioma-infiltrating T cells after dendritic cell vaccination. The protocol was immunoSEQ multiplex PCR, while the TCRdb copy is restricted to in-frame clones and leaves out a portion. The sample includes about 49,000 clones, roughly 85% seen only once; the top ten take about 10%. Sample: blood, taken before dendritic cell vaccination. The receptors stem from a human donor with glioblastoma. Both conserved end residues are part of each CDR3. The D gene is left open where the match is weak. The size entry is marked missing in some rows and otherwise reads once, few, many or a size class.

V gene,clone size,J gene,D gene,CDR3 protein,CDR3 DNA
TRBV7-3,.,TRBJ2-7,TRBD2,CASSLSSGGRSREQYF,TGTGCCAGCAGCTTATCCTCGGGCGGGAGGAGCCGCGAGCAGTACTTC
TRBV7-2,once,TRBJ2-7,.,CASSLVRANSYEQYF,TGTGCCAGCAGCTTAGTCCGCGCGAACTCCTACGAGCAGTACTTC
TRBV28,.,TRBJ1-2,.,CASSLSRAGYTF,TGTGCCAGCAGTTTAAGCAGGGCAGGCTACACCTTC
TRBV7-9,.,TRBJ2-6,.,CASSLAATGSGANVLTF,TGTGCCAGCAGCTTAGCAGCAACAGGTTCTGGGGCCAACGTCCTGACTTTC
TRBV7-9,.,TRBJ2-7,TRBD1,CASSRTPGTGLNEQYF,TGTGCCAGCAGCCGTACACCCGGGACAGGGCTGAACGAGCAGTACTTC
TRBV9,.,TRBJ2-3,TRBD2,CASSPYVSAGGTDTQYF,TGTGCCAGCAGCCCCTACGTCTCAGCGGGGGGGACAGATACGCAGTATTTT
TRBV5-4,.,TRBJ1-2,.,CAGSEGNYGYTF,TGTGCCGGTAGTGAGGGCAACTATGGCTACACCTTC
TRBV5-1,.,TRBJ2-3,.,CASSPGGSADTQYF,TGCGCCAGCAGCCCAGGGGGGTCGGCAGATACGCAGTATTTT
TRBV5-1,.,TRBJ1-1,.,CASSLNGGNTEAFF,TGCGCCAGCAGCTTGAATGGGGGCAACACTGAAGCTTTCTTT
TRBV7-8,.,TRBJ2-2,.,CASSRTGNTGELFF,TGTGCCAGCAGCCGCACAGGGAACACCGGGGAGCTGTTTTTT
TRBV19,.,TRBJ2-1,.,CASSRLGDEQFF,TGTGCCAGTAGTCGTTTAGGGGATGAGCAGTTCTTC
TRBV5-5,.,TRBJ2-2,.,CASDTVGPPYTGELFF,TGTGCCAGTGACACGGTGGGTCCCCCCTACACCGGGGAGCTGTTTTTT
TRBV7-9,.,TRBJ1-4,.,CASSLGMGGINEKLFF,TGTGCCAGCAGCTTAGGAATGGGGGGTATAAATGAAAAACTGTTTTTT
TRBV6-1,.,TRBJ1-2,.,CASSVVRRVEYGYTF,TGTGCCAGCAGTGTCGTGAGGCGAGTGGAATATGGCTACACCTTC
TRBV6-5,few,TRBJ2-7,.,CASSYQGDSSGEQYF,TGTGCCAGCAGTTATCAGGGGGACTCCTCGGGCGAGCAGTACTTC
TRBV29-1,.,TRBJ1-1,.,CSAPDGGDTEAFF,TGCAGCGCCCCGGACGGGGGAGACACTGAAGCTTTCTTT
TRBV30,.,TRBJ1-1,TRBD1,CAWSLLDRREAFF,TGTGCCTGGAGTCTGCTGGACAGGCGTGAAGCTTTCTTT
TRBV5-8,.,TRBJ1-2,.,CASSLRGYTF,TGTGCCAGCAGCTTGCGTGGCTACACCTTC
TRBV2,.,TRBJ1-5,TRBD1,CASNDREGNQPQHF,TGTGCCAGCAACGACAGGGAAGGCAATCAGCCCCAGCATTTT
TRBV30,.,TRBJ2-1,TRBD2,CAWRAGDFFSYNEQFF,TGTGCCTGGAGAGCGGGGGACTTCTTCTCCTACAATGAGCAGTTCTTC
TRBV29-1,.,TRBJ1-6,.,CSVAQGKNSPLHF,TGCAGCGTTGCTCAGGGGAAGAATTCACCCCTCCACTTT
TRBV29-1,.,TRBJ1-6,.,CSVESWGALHF,TGCAGCGTTGAATCGTGGGGGGCCCTCCACTTT
TRBV29-1,.,TRBJ2-1,TRBD1,CSVPPLTGAEQFF,TGCAGCGTCCCGCCCCTGACAGGGGCTGAGCAGTTCTTC
TRBV7-7,.,TRBJ2-6,TRBD1,CASSTGAGANVLTF,TGTGCTAGCAGCACAGGGGCTGGGGCCAACGTCCTGACTTTC
TRBV7-2,.,TRBJ1-5,.,CASSLGGRGTGNQPQHF,TGTGCCAGCAGCTTAGGGGGCAGGGGTACGGGCAATCAGCCCCAGCATTTT
TRBV30,.,TRBJ1-1,.,CAWNWGLRDTEAFF,TGTGCCTGGAACTGGGGACTAAGGGACACTGAAGCTTTCTTT
TRBV5-1,.,TRBJ2-3,.,CASSLGGVLDTQYF,TGCGCCAGCAGCTTGGGGGGGGTTTTAGATACGCAGTATTTT
TRBV10-3,.,TRBJ2-7,.,CAISEFRSSYEQYF,TGTGCCATCAGTGAGTTCAGGTCCTCCTACGAGCAGTACTTC
TRBV4-3,.,TRBJ2-1,TRBD2,CASSQEGTSNEQFF,TGCGCCAGCAGCCAAGAAGGGACTAGCAATGAGCAGTTCTTC
TRBV10-3,few,TRBJ1-2,.,CAISESGGNNYGYTF,TGTGCCATCAGTGAGTCCGGAGGGAATAACTATGGCTACACCTTC
TRBV2,.,TRBJ1-1,.,CASITRDTEAFF,TGTGCCAGCATCACGAGGGACACTGAAGCTTTCTTT
TRBV2,few,TRBJ1-5,TRBD1,CASSGGTGASNQPQHF,TGTGCCAGCAGTGGGGGGACAGGGGCTAGCAATCAGCCCCAGCATTTT
TRBV10-3,.,TRBJ1-2,.,CAISDTGWYGYTF,TGTGCCATCAGTGATACAGGGTGGTATGGCTACACCTTC
TRBV12-5,.,TRBJ1-5,.,CASGSLANQQHF,TGTGCTAGTGGTTCGCTGGCCAACCAACAGCATTTT
TRBV27,.,TRBJ1-2,.,CASSSPQGRRVGTGYTF,TGTGCCAGCAGTTCCCCCCAGGGGCGCAGAGTAGGAACTGGCTACACCTTC
TRBV7-2,.,TRBJ2-7,TRBD1,CASSLAPRQGSEQYF,TGTGCCAGCAGCTTAGCTCCCCGACAGGGCAGCGAGCAGTACTTC
TRBV4-3,once,TRBJ1-3,.,CASSQAAGIGNTIYF,TGCGCCAGCAGCCAAGCCGCGGGGATAGGAAACACCATATATTTT
TRBV5-6,once,TRBJ2-3,.,CASSEITEEDTQYF,TGTGCCAGCAGCGAGATCACAGAAGAAGATACGCAGTATTTT
TRBV7-2,.,TRBJ1-5,.,CASSLARGQPQHF,TGTGCCAGCAGTTTAGCCCGGGGGCAGCCCCAGCATTTT
TRBV14,.,TRBJ1-2,.,CASSQSGMKNYGYTF,TGTGCCAGCAGCCAATCAGGGATGAAAAACTATGGCTACACCTTC
TRBV6-1,.,TRBJ2-7,TRBD2,CASRRTSGDSYEQYF,TGTGCCAGCAGGAGGACTAGCGGGGACTCCTACGAGCAGTACTTC
TRBV7-6,.,TRBJ2-7,TRBD1,CASSLIGGQGADEQYF,TGTGCCAGCAGCTTAATAGGGGGGCAGGGGGCCGACGAGCAGTACTTC
TRBV10-1,few,TRBJ2-5,TRBD1,CATSRQGEAQYF,TGCGCCACTTCCCGACAGGGAGAGGCCCAGTACTTC
TRBV19,.,TRBJ1-4,TRBD1,CASSTHGQGLNEKLFF,TGTGCCAGTAGTACTCACGGACAGGGATTGAATGAAAAACTGTTTTTT
TRBV5-1,few,TRBJ2-1,.,CASSLVANEQFF,TGCGCCAGCAGCTTGGTGGCTAATGAGCAGTTCTTC
TRBV18,.,TRBJ1-5,TRBD1,CASSQDRDRNQPQHF,TGTGCCAGCTCACAGGACAGGGATCGCAATCAGCCCCAGCATTTT
TRBV25-1,medium-sized,TRBJ1-4,.,CASSGRGGNEKLFF,TGTGCCAGCAGTGGCCGGGGGGGAAATGAAAAACTGTTTTTT
TRBV5-6,.,TRBJ1-4,TRBD1,CASSMGQGSEKLFF,TGTGCCAGCAGCATGGGACAGGGAAGTGAAAAACTGTTTTTT
TRBV5-1,.,TRBJ1-2,TRBD1,CASSVDRGSLGYTF,TGCGCCAGCAGCGTTGACAGGGGGTCGCTCGGCTACACCTTC
TRBV5-6,.,TRBJ1-2,TRBD1,CASTQISGQGAYGYTF,TGTGCCAGCACCCAAATTTCGGGACAGGGGGCGTATGGCTACACCTTC
TRBV4-2,.,TRBJ1-2,TRBD1,CASSQDRGKNYGYTF,TGTGCCAGCAGCCAAGACAGGGGGAAAAACTATGGCTACACCTTC
TRBV2,.,TRBJ2-2,.,CASNTGVGAGELFF,TGTGCCAGCAATACGGGGGTAGGGGCCGGGGAGCTGTTTTTT
TRBV9,.,TRBJ1-5,.,CASSPGGASNQPQHF,TGTGCCAGCAGCCCGGGGGGGGCTAGCAATCAGCCCCAGCATTTT
TRBV28,.,TRBJ1-1,.,CASTPGGTEAFF,TGTGCCAGCACCCCGGGGGGCACTGAAGCTTTCTTT
TRBV14,.,TRBJ2-7,TRBD2,CASSQWGGLAGENSYEQYF,TGTGCCAGCAGCCAGTGGGGGGGACTAGCGGGAGAAAACTCCTACGAGCAGTACTTC
TRBV7-9,.,TRBJ1-2,.,CASSFHDRPTNYGYTF,TGTGCCAGCAGCTTCCACGACAGGCCCACTAACTATGGCTACACCTTC